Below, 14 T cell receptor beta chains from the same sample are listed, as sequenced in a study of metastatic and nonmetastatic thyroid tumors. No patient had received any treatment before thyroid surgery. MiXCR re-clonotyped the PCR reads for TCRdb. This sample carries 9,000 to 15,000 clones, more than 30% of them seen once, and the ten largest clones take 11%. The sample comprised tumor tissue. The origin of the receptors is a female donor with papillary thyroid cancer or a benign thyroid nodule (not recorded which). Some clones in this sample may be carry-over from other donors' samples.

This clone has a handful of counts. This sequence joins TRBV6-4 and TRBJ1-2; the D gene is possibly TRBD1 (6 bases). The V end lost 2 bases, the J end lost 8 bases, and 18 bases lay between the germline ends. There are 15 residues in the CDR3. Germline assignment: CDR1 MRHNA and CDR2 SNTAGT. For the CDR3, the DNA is TGTGCCAGCAGTGACACCCCACAGGGCCTAGGAGGCTACACCTTC. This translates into CASSDTPQGLGGYTF.

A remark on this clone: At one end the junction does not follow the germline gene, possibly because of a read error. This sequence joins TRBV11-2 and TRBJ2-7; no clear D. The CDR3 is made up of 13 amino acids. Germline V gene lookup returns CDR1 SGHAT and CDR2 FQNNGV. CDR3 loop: CASILDHFYEQYF. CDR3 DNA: TGTGCCAGCATCTTAGATCACTTCTACGAGCAGTACTTC.

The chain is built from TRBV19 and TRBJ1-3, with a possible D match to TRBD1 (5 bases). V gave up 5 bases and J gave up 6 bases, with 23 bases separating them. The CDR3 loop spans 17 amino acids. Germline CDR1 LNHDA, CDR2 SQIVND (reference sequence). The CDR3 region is CASSLHGASIAVNTIYF. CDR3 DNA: TGTGCCAGTAGTCTACATGGGGCGAGTATAGCTGTAAACACCATATATTTT.

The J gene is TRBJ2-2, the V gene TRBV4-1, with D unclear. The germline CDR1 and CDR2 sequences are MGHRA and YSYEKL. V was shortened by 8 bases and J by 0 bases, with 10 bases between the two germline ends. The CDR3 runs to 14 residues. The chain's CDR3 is CASSVGANTGELFF. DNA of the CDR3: TGCGCCAGCTCCGTCGGCGCGAACACCGGGGAGCTGTTTTTT.

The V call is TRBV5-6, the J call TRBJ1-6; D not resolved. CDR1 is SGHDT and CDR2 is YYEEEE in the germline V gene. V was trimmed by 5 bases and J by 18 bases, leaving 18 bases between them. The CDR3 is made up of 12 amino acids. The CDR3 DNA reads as TGTGCCAGCAGTTCCGACACCGGGCCGTGCCACTTT. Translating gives CASSSDTGPCHF.

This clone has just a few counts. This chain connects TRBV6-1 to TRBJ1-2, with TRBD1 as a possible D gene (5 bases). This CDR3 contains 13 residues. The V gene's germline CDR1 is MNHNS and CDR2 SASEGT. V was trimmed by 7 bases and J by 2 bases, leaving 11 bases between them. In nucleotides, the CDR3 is TGTGCCAGCATAGACTGGGGGAACTATGGCTACACCTTC. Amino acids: CASIDWGNYGYTF.

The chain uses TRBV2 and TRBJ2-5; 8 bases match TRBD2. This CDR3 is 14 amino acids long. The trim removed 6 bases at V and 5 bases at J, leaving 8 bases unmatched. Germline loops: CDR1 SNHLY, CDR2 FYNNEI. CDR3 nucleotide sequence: TGTGCCAGCAGCGGGAGCGGGAGCGGTGAGACCCAGTACTTC. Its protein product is CASSGSGSGETQYF.

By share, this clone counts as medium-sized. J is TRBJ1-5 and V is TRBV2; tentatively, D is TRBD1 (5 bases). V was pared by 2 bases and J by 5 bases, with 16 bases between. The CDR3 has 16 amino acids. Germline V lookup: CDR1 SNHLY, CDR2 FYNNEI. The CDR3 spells CASSETGGTRYQPQHF. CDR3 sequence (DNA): TGTGCCAGCAGTGAAACCGGGGGAACGCGGTATCAGCCCCAGCATTTT.

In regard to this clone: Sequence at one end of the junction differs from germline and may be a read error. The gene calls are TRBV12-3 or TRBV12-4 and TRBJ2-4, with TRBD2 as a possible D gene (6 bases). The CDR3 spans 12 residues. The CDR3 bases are TGTGCCAGCGCGGGCGGGGTAAACACTCAGTACTTC. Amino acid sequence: CASAGGVNTQYF.

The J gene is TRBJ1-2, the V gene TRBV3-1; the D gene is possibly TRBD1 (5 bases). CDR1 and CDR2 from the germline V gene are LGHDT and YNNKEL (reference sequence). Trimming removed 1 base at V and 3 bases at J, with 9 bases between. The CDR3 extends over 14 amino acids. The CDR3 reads CASSQGRGDYGYTF. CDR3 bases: TGTGCCAGCAGCCAAGGAAGGGGTGACTATGGCTACACCTTC.

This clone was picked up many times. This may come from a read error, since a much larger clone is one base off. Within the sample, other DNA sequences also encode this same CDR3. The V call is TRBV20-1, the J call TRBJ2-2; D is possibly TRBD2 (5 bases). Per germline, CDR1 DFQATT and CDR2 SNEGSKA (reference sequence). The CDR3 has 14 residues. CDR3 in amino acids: CSARTRANTGELFF. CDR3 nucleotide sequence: TGCAGTGCAAGAACTAGGGCGAACACCGGGGAGCTGTTCTTT.

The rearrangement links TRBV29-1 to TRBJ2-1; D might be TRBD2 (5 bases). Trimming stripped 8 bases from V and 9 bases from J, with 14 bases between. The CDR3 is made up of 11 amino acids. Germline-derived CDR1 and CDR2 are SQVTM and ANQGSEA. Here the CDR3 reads CSLTVAGEQFF. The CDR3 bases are TGCAGCTTAACGGTGGCGGGTGAGCAGTTCTTC.

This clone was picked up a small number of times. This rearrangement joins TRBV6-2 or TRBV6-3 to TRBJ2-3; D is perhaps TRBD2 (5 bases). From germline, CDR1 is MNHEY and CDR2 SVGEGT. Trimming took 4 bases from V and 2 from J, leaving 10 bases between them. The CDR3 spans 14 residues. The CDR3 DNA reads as TGTGCCAGCAGTTTAACTCTAGCCACAGATACGCAGTATTTT. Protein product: CASSLTLATDTQYF.

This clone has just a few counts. The CDR3 DNA follows: TGCAGTGCCAAAGCCGGACTAGCGGGGACTTACGAGCAGTACTTC. Translation: CSAKAGLAGTYEQYF. The rearrangement uses TRBV20-1 and TRBJ2-7; 12 nucleotides line up with TRBD2. CDR3 length: 15 amino acids. The J segment lost 4 bases and the V segment lost 6 bases, leaving 10 bases of the junction unmatched. Looked up from germline, CDR1 is DFQATT and CDR2 is SNEGSKA (reference sequence).